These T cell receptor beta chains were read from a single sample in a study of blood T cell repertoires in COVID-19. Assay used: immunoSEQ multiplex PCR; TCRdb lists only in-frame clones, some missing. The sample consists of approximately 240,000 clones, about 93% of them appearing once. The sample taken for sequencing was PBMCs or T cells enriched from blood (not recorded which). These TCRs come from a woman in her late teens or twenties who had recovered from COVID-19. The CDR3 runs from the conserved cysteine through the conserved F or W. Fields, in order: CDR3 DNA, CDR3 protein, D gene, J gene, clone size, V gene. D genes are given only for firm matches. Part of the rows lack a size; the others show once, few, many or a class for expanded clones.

CDR3 DNA: TGTGCCAGCAGCTTAGTAGGGAGCTCCTACAATGAGCAGTTCTTC
CDR3 protein: CASSLVGSSYNEQFF
D gene: .
J gene: TRBJ2-1
clone size: .
V gene: TRBV7-2

CDR3 DNA: TGTGCCAGCAGCCCACAGGGTGGGAAAGTTTCCTATAATTCACCCCTCCACTTT
CDR3 protein: CASSPQGGKVSYNSPLHF
D gene: .
J gene: TRBJ1-6
clone size: .
V gene: TRBV3-1/TRBV3-2

CDR3 DNA: TGTGCCAGCAGCTTTACTAGCGGGATCCCTTACGAGCAGTACTTC
CDR3 protein: CASSFTSGIPYEQYF
D gene: TRBD2
J gene: TRBJ2-7
clone size: .
V gene: TRBV5-4

CDR3 DNA: TGTGCCAGCAGCTTAAAGGGGGCGGGGGAGACCCAGTACTTC
CDR3 protein: CASSLKGAGETQYF
D gene: .
J gene: TRBJ2-5
clone size: .
V gene: TRBV7-8

CDR3 DNA: TGCGCCAGCAGCCAGTTAGCGGGAGGGCGGTCAGATACGCAGTATTTT
CDR3 protein: CASSQLAGGRSDTQYF
D gene: TRBD2
J gene: TRBJ2-3
clone size: .
V gene: TRBV5-1

CDR3 DNA: TGTGCCAGTAAGACAGGGGGCGAATTACGGTCACCCCTCCACTTT
CDR3 protein: CASKTGGELRSPLHF
D gene: TRBD1
J gene: TRBJ1-6
clone size: .
V gene: TRBV19

CDR3 DNA: TGTGCCATCAGTGAGTCGAGGACAGGGGCCGGGGAGCTGTTTTTT
CDR3 protein: CAISESRTGAGELFF
D gene: TRBD1
J gene: TRBJ2-2
clone size: .
V gene: TRBV10-3

CDR3 DNA: TGTGCCAGCAGCTTAATTCGGGACAGTTTCGAGACCCAGTACTTC
CDR3 protein: CASSLIRDSFETQYF
D gene: TRBD1
J gene: TRBJ2-5
clone size: .
V gene: TRBV7-9

CDR3 DNA: TGTGCCAGCAGCTTCCGGGACAGGGGCTATGGCTACACCTTC
CDR3 protein: CASSFRDRGYGYTF
D gene: TRBD1
J gene: TRBJ1-2
clone size: .
V gene: TRBV11-3

CDR3 DNA: TGTGCCAGCAGCTTAAATCTATTCTATGGCTACACCTTC
CDR3 protein: CASSLNLFYGYTF
D gene: .
J gene: TRBJ1-2
clone size: .
V gene: TRBV7-9

CDR3 DNA: TGTGCCAGCAGCTTATGGGGGGTTGCCGGAAACACCATATATTTT
CDR3 protein: CASSLWGVAGNTIYF
D gene: .
J gene: TRBJ1-3
clone size: .
V gene: TRBV7-2

CDR3 DNA: TGTGCCAGCAGCCCTTCCCGACTAGCGGGAGGGCCAGGTGAGCAGTTCTTC
CDR3 protein: CASSPSRLAGGPGEQFF
D gene: TRBD2
J gene: TRBJ2-1
clone size: .
V gene: TRBV7-3

CDR3 DNA: TGTGCCAGCAGGCGGGGAGCGGACTATGGCTACACCTTC
CDR3 protein: CASRRGADYGYTF
D gene: .
J gene: TRBJ1-2
clone size: .
V gene: TRBV12-3/TRBV12-4

CDR3 DNA: TGTGCCAGCAGGACTTTGACAGGGACACCATTGGAGCACGAGCAGTACTTC
CDR3 protein: CASRTLTGTPLEHEQYF
D gene: .
J gene: TRBJ2-7
clone size: .
V gene: TRBV21-1

CDR3 DNA: TGTGCCAGCAGCGTAGGGGTAGCGGGTCACACCGGGGAGCTGTTTTTT
CDR3 protein: CASSVGVAGHTGELFF
D gene: TRBD2
J gene: TRBJ2-2
clone size: .
V gene: TRBV9

CDR3 DNA: TGTGCCACCAGCGAGGCCCCTGGAAACACCATATATTTT
CDR3 protein: CATSEAPGNTIYF
D gene: .
J gene: TRBJ1-3
clone size: .
V gene: TRBV24-1

CDR3 DNA: TGTGCCAGTAGTACAGGCTTTGGAATCTACGAGCAGTACTTC
CDR3 protein: CASSTGFGIYEQYF
D gene: .
J gene: TRBJ2-7
clone size: .
V gene: TRBV19

CDR3 DNA: TGTGCCAGCAGTGACAGATCCTATGGCTACACCTTC
CDR3 protein: CASSDRSYGYTF
D gene: .
J gene: TRBJ1-2
clone size: .
V gene: TRBV2

CDR3 DNA: TGTGCCAGCTCACCACCGCGATCTGGACAGGGAGGGACAAACATTCAGTACTTC
CDR3 protein: CASSPPRSGQGGTNIQYF
D gene: .
J gene: TRBJ2-4
clone size: .
V gene: TRBV18

CDR3 DNA: TGTGCCAGCAGCTTAGCCACAGGGGAAGATACGCAGTATTTT
CDR3 protein: CASSLATGEDTQYF
D gene: TRBD1
J gene: TRBJ2-3
clone size: .
V gene: TRBV11-2

CDR3 DNA: TGTGCCAGCAGCTATGGGACAGGCTCTGGAAACACCATATATTTT
CDR3 protein: CASSYGTGSGNTIYF
D gene: TRBD1
J gene: TRBJ1-3
clone size: .
V gene: TRBV7-8

CDR3 DNA: TGTGCCACCTCAGGGAAAGGAGAGACCCAGTACTTC
CDR3 protein: CATSGKGETQYF
D gene: .
J gene: TRBJ2-5
clone size: .
V gene: TRBV10-3

CDR3 DNA: TGTGCCAGCAGCCCGGGGGGGGCTGAAGCTTTCTTT
CDR3 protein: CASSPGGAEAFF
D gene: .
J gene: TRBJ1-1
clone size: few
V gene: TRBV5-5

CDR3 DNA: TGCGCCAGCAGCTTGGTGGCGGGAGTAGACAATGAGCAGTTCTTC
CDR3 protein: CASSLVAGVDNEQFF
D gene: TRBD2
J gene: TRBJ2-1
clone size: .
V gene: TRBV5-1

CDR3 DNA: TGTGCCAGCAGTTTAGGAGTGGTTACCTTCGGTGAAGCTTTCTTT
CDR3 protein: CASSLGVVTFGEAFF
D gene: .
J gene: TRBJ1-1
clone size: .
V gene: TRBV28

CDR3 DNA: TGTGCCACCAGCACACTCCAGACTAGTAGGGGCTATGAGCAGTTCTTC
CDR3 protein: CATSTLQTSRGYEQFF
D gene: .
J gene: TRBJ2-1
clone size: .
V gene: TRBV15

CDR3 DNA: TGTGCCAGCAGTTACTCTAGCGGGAGTTCCCACGAGCAGTACTTC
CDR3 protein: CASSYSSGSSHEQYF
D gene: TRBD2
J gene: TRBJ2-7
clone size: .
V gene: TRBV6-5

CDR3 DNA: TGTGCCAGCAGAATAACAGGGGGCCTCTACGAGCAGTACTTC
CDR3 protein: CASRITGGLYEQYF
D gene: TRBD1
J gene: TRBJ2-7
clone size: .
V gene: TRBV27

CDR3 DNA: TGTGCCAGCAGTTTATACGGGGGGGCCGCCTACGAGCAGTACTTC
CDR3 protein: CASSLYGGAAYEQYF
D gene: TRBD2
J gene: TRBJ2-7
clone size: .
V gene: TRBV27

CDR3 DNA: TGTGCCAGTAGATCACCAGGGGACGTGAACACTGAAGCTTTCTTT
CDR3 protein: CASRSPGDVNTEAFF
D gene: .
J gene: TRBJ1-1
clone size: .
V gene: TRBV19

CDR3 DNA: TGTGCCAGCAGCCATTGGTTGAGGGTTGGGTCCTTC
CDR3 protein: CASSHWLRVGSF
D gene: .
J gene: TRBJ2-7
clone size: .
V gene: TRBV11-2

CDR3 DNA: TGTGCCAGCAGTTTAAGATCGGTCACAGATACGCAGTATTTT
CDR3 protein: CASSLRSVTDTQYF
D gene: .
J gene: TRBJ2-3
clone size: .
V gene: TRBV27

CDR3 DNA: TGTGCCAGCAGCAATGTTATAGGGGGGGGAACAGATACGCAGTATTTT
CDR3 protein: CASSNVIGGGTDTQYF
D gene: .
J gene: TRBJ2-3
clone size: .
V gene: TRBV2

CDR3 DNA: TGTGCCAGCAGCCAGAACACTGAAGCTTTCTTT
CDR3 protein: CASSQNTEAFF
D gene: .
J gene: TRBJ1-1
clone size: .
V gene: TRBV28

CDR3 DNA: TGTGCCAGCAGCTCCGGGGTGACTAATAATGAAAAACTGTTTTTT
CDR3 protein: CASSSGVTNNEKLFF
D gene: .
J gene: TRBJ1-4
clone size: .
V gene: TRBV5-4

CDR3 DNA: TGTGCCATCAATGCCGGGACAACCAAACTCACTGAAGCTTTCTTT
CDR3 protein: CAINAGTTKLTEAFF
D gene: .
J gene: TRBJ1-1
clone size: once
V gene: TRBV10-3

CDR3 DNA: TGTGCCAGCAGTTTCTTCCGGGATAATGAAAAACTGTTTTTT
CDR3 protein: CASSFFRDNEKLFF
D gene: .
J gene: TRBJ1-4
clone size: .
V gene: TRBV27

CDR3 DNA: TGTGCCAGCAGCCAACCTTCAACGGGGGGAGGGGAGCTGTTTTTT
CDR3 protein: CASSQPSTGGGELFF
D gene: TRBD2
J gene: TRBJ2-2
clone size: .
V gene: TRBV9

CDR3 DNA: TGTGCCAGCAGCCCTAGACAGGGGGCGAGTGAGCAGTTCTTC
CDR3 protein: CASSPRQGASEQFF
D gene: TRBD1
J gene: TRBJ2-1
clone size: .
V gene: TRBV3-1/TRBV3-2

CDR3 DNA: TGTGCCAGCAGCCTTTTGTTAATCTCCTACGAGCAGTACTTC
CDR3 protein: CASSLLLISYEQYF
D gene: .
J gene: TRBJ2-7
clone size: .
V gene: TRBV7-8

CDR3 DNA: TGTGCCAGCAGCTATACTGACAGGCTTAACTATGGCTACACCTTC
CDR3 protein: CASSYTDRLNYGYTF
D gene: .
J gene: TRBJ1-2
clone size: .
V gene: TRBV28

CDR3 DNA: TGTGCCAGCAGCTTAACCGGCAGGGTTGACACTGAAGCTTTCTTT
CDR3 protein: CASSLTGRVDTEAFF
D gene: .
J gene: TRBJ1-1
clone size: .
V gene: TRBV12-1

CDR3 DNA: TGTGCCTGTGCGGGACAGGGGAGTTCACCCCTCCACTTT
CDR3 protein: CACAGQGSSPLHF
D gene: TRBD1
J gene: TRBJ1-6
clone size: .
V gene: TRBV28

CDR3 DNA: TGTGCCAGCAGCTGGACTAGCGGGGCGAACAATGAGCAGTTCTTC
CDR3 protein: CASSWTSGANNEQFF
D gene: TRBD2
J gene: TRBJ2-1
clone size: .
V gene: TRBV11-2

CDR3 DNA: TGTGCCAGCAGCTTGGAGACGGCTGGCTACACCTTC
CDR3 protein: CASSLETAGYTF
D gene: .
J gene: TRBJ1-2
clone size: .
V gene: TRBV7-2

CDR3 DNA: TGTGCCAGCATCCCGGGAGAATACTCTGGAAACACCATATATTTT
CDR3 protein: CASIPGEYSGNTIYF
D gene: .
J gene: TRBJ1-3
clone size: .
V gene: TRBV28

CDR3 DNA: TGCGCCAGCAGGGAGCAGGGGGCGTTAGAGCAGTACTTC
CDR3 protein: CASREQGALEQYF
D gene: TRBD1
J gene: TRBJ2-7
clone size: .
V gene: TRBV10-2

CDR3 DNA: TGCGCCAGCAGCCCGGGGGTTGGGATCGACACGGAGACCCAGTACTTC
CDR3 protein: CASSPGVGIDTETQYF
D gene: .
J gene: TRBJ2-5
clone size: .
V gene: TRBV5-1